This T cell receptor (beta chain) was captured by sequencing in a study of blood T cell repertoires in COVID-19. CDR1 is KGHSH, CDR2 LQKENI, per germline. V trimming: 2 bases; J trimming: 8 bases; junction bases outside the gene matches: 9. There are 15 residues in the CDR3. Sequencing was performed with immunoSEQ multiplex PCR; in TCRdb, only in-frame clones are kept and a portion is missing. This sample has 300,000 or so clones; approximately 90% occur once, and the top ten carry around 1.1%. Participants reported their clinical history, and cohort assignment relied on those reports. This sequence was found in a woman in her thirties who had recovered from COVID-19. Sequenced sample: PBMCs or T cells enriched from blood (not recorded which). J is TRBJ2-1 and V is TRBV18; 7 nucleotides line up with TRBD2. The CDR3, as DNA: TGTGCCAGCTCACCAACGAGGGAGGGCCGGGATGAGCAGTTCTTC. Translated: CASSPTREGRDEQFF.